This record covers a single TCR beta chain. What it binds is not known. A sample-barcoded 5' primer and a J-beta primer mix were used in a second PCR of about 7 to 11 cycles. MiXCR was run by TCRdb on the 5' RACE reads, yielding one entry per CDR3 protein. The repertoire holds roughly 1 million distinct CDR3 sequences, approximately 25% seen once, with about 0.72% in the top ten. The source of the sample is a study of blood T cells in healthy people across ages. Study-wide results and limits: Leaving the PBMCs unsorted stopped any conclusive comparison of naive versus antigen-experienced cells.

The CDR3 loop spans 13 amino acids. Trimming left V 0 bases short and J 7 bases short, with 10 bases between. Germline CDR1 is LGHNA and CDR2 is YSLEER. The sample was also linked to a second study, of T cells of mothers and their children.

This receptor was taken from a girl aged 2 to 10 in good health. Specimen: blood. The J gene is TRBJ2-7, the V gene TRBV4-3; no definite D call. The CDR3 sequence is CASSQDFPGEQYF. CDR3 coding DNA: TGCGCCAGCAGCCAAGATTTTCCCGGGGAGCAGTACTTC.